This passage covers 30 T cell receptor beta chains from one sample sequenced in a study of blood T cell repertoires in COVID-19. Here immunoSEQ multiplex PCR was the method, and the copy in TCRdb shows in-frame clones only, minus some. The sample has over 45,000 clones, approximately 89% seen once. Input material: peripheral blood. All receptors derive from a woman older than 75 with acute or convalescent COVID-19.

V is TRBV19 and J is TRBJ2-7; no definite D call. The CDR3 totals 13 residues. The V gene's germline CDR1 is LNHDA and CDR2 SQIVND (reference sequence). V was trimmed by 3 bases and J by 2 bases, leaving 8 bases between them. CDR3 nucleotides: TGTGCCAGTAGTATGGGCAGGACCTACGAGCAGTACTTC. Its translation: CASSMGRTYEQYF. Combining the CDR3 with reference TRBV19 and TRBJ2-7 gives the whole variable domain DGGITQSPKYLFRKEGQNVTLSCEQNLNHDAMYWYRQDPGQGLRLIYYSQIVNDFQKGDIAEGYSVSREKKESFPLTVTSAQKNPTAFYLCASSMGRTYEQYFGPGTRLTVT.

As DNA, the CDR3 is TGTGCCAGCAGCCCGACTAGCGGGGGGTCCTACGAGCAGTACTTC. Amino acids: CASSPTSGGSYEQYF. The V call is TRBV7-2, the J call TRBJ2-7; the match to TRBD2 covers 13 bases. CDR3 length: 15 residues. Germline V gene lookup returns CDR1 SGHTA and CDR2 FQGNSA. V shed 5 bases and J 1 base; nucleotides not matched to a gene: 2. The full variable domain, rest sourced from reference TRBV7-2 and TRBJ2-7, is GAGVSQSPSNKVTEKGKDVELRCDPISGHTALYWYRQSLGQGLEFLIYFQGNSAPDKSGLPSDRFSAERTGGSVSTLTIQRTQQEDSAVYLCASSPTSGGSYEQYFGPGTRLTVT.

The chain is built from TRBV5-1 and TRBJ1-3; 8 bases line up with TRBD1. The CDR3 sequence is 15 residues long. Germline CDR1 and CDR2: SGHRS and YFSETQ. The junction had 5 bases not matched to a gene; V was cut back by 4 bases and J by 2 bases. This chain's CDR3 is CASSPGQGPGNTIYF. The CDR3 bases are TGCGCCAGCAGCCCCGGACAGGGCCCTGGAAACACCATATATTTT.

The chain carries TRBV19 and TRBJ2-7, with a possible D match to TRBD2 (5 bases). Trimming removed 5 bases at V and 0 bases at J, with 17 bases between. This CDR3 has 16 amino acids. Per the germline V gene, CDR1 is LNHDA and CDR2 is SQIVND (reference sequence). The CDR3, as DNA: TGTGCCAGTAGTCTAGGAGGCAGCGCGGACTCCTACGAGCAGTACTTC. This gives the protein CASSLGGSADSYEQYF.

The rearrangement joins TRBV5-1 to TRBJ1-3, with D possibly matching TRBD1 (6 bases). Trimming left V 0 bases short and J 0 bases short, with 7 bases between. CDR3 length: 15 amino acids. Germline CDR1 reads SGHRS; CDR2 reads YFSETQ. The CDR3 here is CASSLAGDSGNTIYF. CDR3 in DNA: TGCGCCAGCAGCTTGGCAGGGGACTCTGGAAACACCATATATTTT.

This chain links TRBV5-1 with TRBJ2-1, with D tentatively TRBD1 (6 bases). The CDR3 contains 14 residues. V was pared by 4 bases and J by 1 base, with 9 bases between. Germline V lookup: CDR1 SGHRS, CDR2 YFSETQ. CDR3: CASSPGQSYNEQFF. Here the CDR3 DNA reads TGCGCCAGCAGCCCTGGACAGTCCTACAATGAGCAGTTCTTC.

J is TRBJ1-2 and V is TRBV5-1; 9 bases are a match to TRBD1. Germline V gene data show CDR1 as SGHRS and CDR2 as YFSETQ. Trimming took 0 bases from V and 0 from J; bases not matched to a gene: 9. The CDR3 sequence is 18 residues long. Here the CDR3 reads CASSLGGQGDTANYGYTF. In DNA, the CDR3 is TGCGCCAGCAGCTTGGGGGGACAGGGAGATACGGCTAACTATGGCTACACCTTC. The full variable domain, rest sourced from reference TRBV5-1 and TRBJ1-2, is KAGVTQTPRYLIKTRGQQVTLSCSPISGHRSVSWYQQTPGQGLQFLFEYFSETQRNKGNFPGRFSGRQFSNSRSEMNVSTLELGDSALYLCASSLGGQGDTANYGYTFGSGTRLTVV.

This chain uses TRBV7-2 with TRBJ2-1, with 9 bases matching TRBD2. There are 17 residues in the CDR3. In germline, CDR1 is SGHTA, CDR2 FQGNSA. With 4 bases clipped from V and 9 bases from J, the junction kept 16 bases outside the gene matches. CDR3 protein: CASSSQGSAGGEGEQFF. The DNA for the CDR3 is TGTGCCAGCAGCTCACAGGGGTCAGCGGGGGGCGAGGGTGAGCAGTTCTTC.

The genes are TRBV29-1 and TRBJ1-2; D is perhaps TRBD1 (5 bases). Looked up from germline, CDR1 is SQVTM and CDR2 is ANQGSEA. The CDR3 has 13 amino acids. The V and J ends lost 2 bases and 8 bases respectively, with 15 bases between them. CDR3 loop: CSVEQGYGYGYTF. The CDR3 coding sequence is TGCAGCGTTGAACAGGGTTACGGGTACGGCTACACCTTC.

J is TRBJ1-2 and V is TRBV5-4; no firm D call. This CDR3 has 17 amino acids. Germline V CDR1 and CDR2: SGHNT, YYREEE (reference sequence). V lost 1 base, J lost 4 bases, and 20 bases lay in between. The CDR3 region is CASSLSASATTIYGYTF. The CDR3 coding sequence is TGTGCCAGCAGCTTGTCGGCTTCGGCGACCACTATCTATGGCTACACCTTC.

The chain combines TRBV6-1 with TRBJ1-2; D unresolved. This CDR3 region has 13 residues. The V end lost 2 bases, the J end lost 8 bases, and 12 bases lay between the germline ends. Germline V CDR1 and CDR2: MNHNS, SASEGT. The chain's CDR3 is CASSERQYGGYTF. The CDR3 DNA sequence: TGTGCCAGCAGTGAAAGGCAGTACGGGGGCTACACCTTC.

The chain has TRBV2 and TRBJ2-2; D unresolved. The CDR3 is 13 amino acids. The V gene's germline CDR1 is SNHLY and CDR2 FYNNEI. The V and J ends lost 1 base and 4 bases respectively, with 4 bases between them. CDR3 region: CASSEGSTGELFF. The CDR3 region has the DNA TGTGCCAGCAGTGAAGGCAGCACCGGGGAGCTGTTTTTT.

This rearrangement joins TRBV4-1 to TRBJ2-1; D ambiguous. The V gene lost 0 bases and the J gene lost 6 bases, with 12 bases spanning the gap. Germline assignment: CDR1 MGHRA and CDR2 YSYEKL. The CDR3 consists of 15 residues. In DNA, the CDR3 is TGCGCCAGCAGCCAAGACCGGCCCCTAGGCAATGAGCAGTTCTTC. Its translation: CASSQDRPLGNEQFF.

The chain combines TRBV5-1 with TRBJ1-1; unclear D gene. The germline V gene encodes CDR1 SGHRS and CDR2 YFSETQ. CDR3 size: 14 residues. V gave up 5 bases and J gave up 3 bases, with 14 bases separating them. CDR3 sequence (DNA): TGCGCCAGCAGACCTCTCCAGCAGGACACTGAAGCTTTCTTT. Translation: CASRPLQQDTEAFF.

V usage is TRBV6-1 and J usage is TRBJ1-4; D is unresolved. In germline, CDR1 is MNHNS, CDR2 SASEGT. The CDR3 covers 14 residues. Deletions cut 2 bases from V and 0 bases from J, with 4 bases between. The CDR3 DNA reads TGTGCCAGCAGTGAAAGCGCAACTAATGAAAAACTGTTTTTT. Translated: CASSESATNEKLFF.

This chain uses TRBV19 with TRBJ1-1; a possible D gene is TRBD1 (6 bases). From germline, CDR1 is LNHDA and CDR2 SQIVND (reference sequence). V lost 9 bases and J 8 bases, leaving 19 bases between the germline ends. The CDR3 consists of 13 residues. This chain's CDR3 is CARNKTGTHEAFF. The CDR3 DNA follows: TGTGCCAGAAACAAAACAGGGACACACGAAGCTTTCTTT.

The CDR3 loop is CASSQGTGIYEQYF. CDR3 DNA sequence: TGCGCCAGCAGCCAGGGGACAGGGATCTACGAGCAGTACTTC. The chain employs TRBV5-1 and TRBJ2-7, with TRBD1 matching over 9 bases. The V gene's germline CDR1 is SGHRS and CDR2 YFSETQ. V was pared by 4 bases and J by 3 bases, with 5 bases of the junction left unmatched. This CDR3 has 14 residues.

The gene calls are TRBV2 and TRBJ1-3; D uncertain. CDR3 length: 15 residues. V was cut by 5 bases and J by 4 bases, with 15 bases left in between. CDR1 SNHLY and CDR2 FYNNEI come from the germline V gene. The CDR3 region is CASSLQVLEGNTIYF. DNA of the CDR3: TGTGCCAGCAGTCTCCAGGTTCTTGAGGGAAACACCATATATTTT.

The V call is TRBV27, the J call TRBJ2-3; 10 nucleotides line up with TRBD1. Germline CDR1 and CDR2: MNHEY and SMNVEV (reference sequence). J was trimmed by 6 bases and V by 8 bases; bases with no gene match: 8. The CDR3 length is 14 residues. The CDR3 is CASRRDRGLDTQYF. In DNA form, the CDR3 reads TGTGCCAGCCGCCGGGACAGGGGCCTTGATACGCAGTATTTT.

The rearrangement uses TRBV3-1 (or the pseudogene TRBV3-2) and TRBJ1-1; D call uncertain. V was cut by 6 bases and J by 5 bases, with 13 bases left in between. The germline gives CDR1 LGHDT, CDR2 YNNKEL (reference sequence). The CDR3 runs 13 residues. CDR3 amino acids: CASRRLGGTEAFF. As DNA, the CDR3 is TGTGCCAGCAGGAGACTCGGTGGGACTGAAGCTTTCTTT.

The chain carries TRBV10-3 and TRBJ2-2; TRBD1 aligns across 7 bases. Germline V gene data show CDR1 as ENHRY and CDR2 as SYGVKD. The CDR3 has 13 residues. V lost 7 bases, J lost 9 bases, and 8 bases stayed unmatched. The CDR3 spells CAITGTVARELFF. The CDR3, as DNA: TGTGCCATCACCGGGACAGTCGCTCGGGAGCTGTTTTTT.

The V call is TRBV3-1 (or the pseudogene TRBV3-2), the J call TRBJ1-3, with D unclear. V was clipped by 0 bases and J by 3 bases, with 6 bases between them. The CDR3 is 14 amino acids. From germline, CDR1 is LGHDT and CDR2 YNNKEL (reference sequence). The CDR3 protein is CASSQESRGNTIYF. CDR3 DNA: TGTGCCAGCAGCCAAGAATCCCGTGGAAACACCATATATTTT.

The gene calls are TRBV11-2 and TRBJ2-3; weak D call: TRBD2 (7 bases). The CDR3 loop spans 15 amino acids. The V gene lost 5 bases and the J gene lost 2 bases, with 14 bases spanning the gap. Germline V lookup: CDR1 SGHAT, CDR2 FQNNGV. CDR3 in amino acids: CASSPRGAITDTQYF. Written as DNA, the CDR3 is TGTGCCAGCAGCCCCCGGGGGGCTATCACAGATACGCAGTATTTT.

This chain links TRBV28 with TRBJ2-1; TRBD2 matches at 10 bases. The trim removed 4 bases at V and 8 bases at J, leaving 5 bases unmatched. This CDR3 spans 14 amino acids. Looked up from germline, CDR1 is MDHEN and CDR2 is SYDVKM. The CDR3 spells CASSSPSGGYEQFF. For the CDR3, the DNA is TGTGCCAGCAGTTCTCCTAGCGGGGGCTATGAGCAGTTCTTC.

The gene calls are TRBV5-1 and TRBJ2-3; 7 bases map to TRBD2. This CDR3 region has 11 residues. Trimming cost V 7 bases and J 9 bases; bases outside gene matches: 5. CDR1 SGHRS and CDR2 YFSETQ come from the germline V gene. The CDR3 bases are TGCGCCAGCCTCGGGGGGTCGACGCAGTATTTT. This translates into CASLGGSTQYF.

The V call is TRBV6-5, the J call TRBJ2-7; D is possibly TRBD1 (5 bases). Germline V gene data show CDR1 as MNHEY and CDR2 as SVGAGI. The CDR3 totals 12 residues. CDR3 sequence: CASGRSSYEQYF. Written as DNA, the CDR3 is TGTGCGTCAGGGCGGAGCTCCTACGAGCAGTACTTC.

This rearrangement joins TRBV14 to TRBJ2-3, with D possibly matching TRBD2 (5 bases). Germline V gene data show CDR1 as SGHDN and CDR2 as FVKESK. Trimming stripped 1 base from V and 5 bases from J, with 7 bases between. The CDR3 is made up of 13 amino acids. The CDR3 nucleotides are TGTGCCAGCAGCCAAGTACGGGGAGATACGCAGTATTTT. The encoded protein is CASSQVRGDTQYF.

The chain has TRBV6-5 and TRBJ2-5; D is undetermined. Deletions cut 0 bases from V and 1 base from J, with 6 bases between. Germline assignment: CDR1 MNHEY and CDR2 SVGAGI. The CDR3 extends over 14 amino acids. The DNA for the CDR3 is TGTGCCAGCAGTTACTCGCGGATCCAAGAGACCCAGTACTTC. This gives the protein CASSYSRIQETQYF.

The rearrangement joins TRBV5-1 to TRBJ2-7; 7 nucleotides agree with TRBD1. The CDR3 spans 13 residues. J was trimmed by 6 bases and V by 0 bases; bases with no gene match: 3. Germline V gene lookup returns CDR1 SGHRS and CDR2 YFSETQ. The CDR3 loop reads CASSLATGSEQYF. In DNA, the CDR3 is TGCGCCAGCAGCTTGGCGACAGGGTCCGAGCAGTACTTC.

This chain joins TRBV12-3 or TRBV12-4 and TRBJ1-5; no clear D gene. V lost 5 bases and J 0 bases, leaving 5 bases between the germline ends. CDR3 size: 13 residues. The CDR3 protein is CASSDNSNQPQHF. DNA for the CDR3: TGTGCCAGCAGTGACAATAGCAATCAGCCCCAGCATTTT.